This T cell receptor (beta chain) was sequenced during a study of blood T cell repertoires in COVID-19. Study background: Donors in the United States, Italy and Spain gave samples during acute or convalescent COVID-19.

Authors' analysis steps: Quantification of nucleated cells was approximated via reference gene primer amplification. The protocol was immunoSEQ multiplex PCR, while the TCRdb copy is restricted to in-frame clones and leaves out a portion. V and J calls and clone size are those listed in that table; D and trimming were worked out from the DNA. The sample comprises 20,000 to 25,000 clones, approximately 90% of which are singletons, and 18% rests with the top ten. Germline lookup yields CDR1 SGHNT and CDR2 YYREEE (reference sequence). The CDR3 consists of 12 residues. V was pared by 9 bases and J by 1 base, with 9 bases between.

The rearrangement uses TRBV5-4 and TRBJ2-3; D unclear. The sample consisted of peripheral blood. The source of this sequence is a human donor in a cohort sampled during active COVID-19. The CDR3 DNA reads as TGTGCCACAAGACTCCGCACAGATACGCAGTATTTT. This codes for CATRLRTDTQYF.